This T cell receptor beta chain was retrieved from a study of T-cell memory formation after mild COVID-19. Findings and caveats of the study: Clones contracting over day 15 to 85 were CD4/CD8 balanced, with later expanders leaning CD4+. The CD4+ clones that contracted clustered mainly within CM and EM, and the CD8+ clones concentrated in EMRA.

This CDR3 has 15 amino acids. In germline, CDR1 is SGHRS, CDR2 YFSETQ. V gave up 1 base and J gave up 2 bases, with 11 bases separating them. 5'RACE primed from the constant segment yielded TCR alpha and TCR beta cDNA libraries bearing sample barcodes and UMIs. TCRdb itself ran the 5' RACE reads through MiXCR, one entry per CDR3 protein. This sample has under 200,000 distinct CDR3 sequences, with 10% to 15% found just once. The table lists this clonotype with a few counts. Its matching antigen is unknown. The sequenced material came from PBMCs or a T cell subset sorted from them (not recorded which). V usage is TRBV5-1 and J usage is TRBJ2-3, with no clear D. This sequence originates from a man younger than 35 who had mild COVID-19 (a few samples of this study predate the infection). Cell type and time point are not known. The CDR3 spells CASSLQPRTTDTQYF. Written as DNA, the CDR3 is TGCGCCAGCAGCTTGCAGCCTCGCACCACAGATACGCAGTATTTT.